This T cell receptor beta chain was sequenced in a study of cytomegalovirus exposure and HLA in healthy donors. Study as a whole: Among roughly 180 million T cells, an earlier analysis found around 100 million unique TCR beta sequences. Study results and limitations: In an earlier analysis, about 87% or about 30%: the productive usage of most TCR beta V segments. CMV serostatus stood as the only immune exposure information on hand. An apparent linkage of common viral pathogens to several of the most significant clusters emerged in a later analysis.

The PCR made use of 60 Vbeta and 13 Jbeta primers. The protocol was immunoSEQ multiplex PCR, while the TCRdb copy is restricted to in-frame clones and leaves out a portion. The table has fewer than 200,000 clones, 70% to 85% seen once. V was shortened by 4 bases and J by 1 base, with 17 bases between the two germline ends. The CDR3 runs 16 residues. Germline CDR1 and CDR2: SGDLS and YYNGEE. As to this clone: Its specificity is not known.

V gene TRBV9 combines with J gene TRBJ1-2; D is unresolved. This clonotype was obtained from a man aged 35 to 55 in good health and CMV-seronegative. The source material was PBMCs. The CDR3 protein is CASSPRGGNLNYGYTF. The CDR3 DNA reads as TGTGCCAGCAGCCCACGGGGAGGGAACCTTAACTATGGCTACACCTTC.